This T cell receptor (beta chain) stems from a study of identical twins. Study observations and caveats: Insertion counts were lower in abundant cord blood beta clonotypes, a trend that memory repertoires did not show.

One entry per CDR3 protein, called by TCRdb with MiXCR from the 5' RACE reads. The data hold 450,000 to 650,000 distinct CDR3 sequences, with roughly 15% observed a single time. The germline V gene encodes CDR1 MNHEY and CDR2 SVGAGI. The CDR3 is 11 amino acids long, termini counted. To note about this clonotype: Antigen specificity is unknown. Lacking the conserved final phenylalanine or tryptophan, this CDR3 likely reflects a read error. It is unclear where the CDR3 begins or ends on the DNA, so no DNA is shown, and the CDR3 is as TCRdb lists it.

These data also featured in a second study, about yellow fever vaccine responses in identical twins.

V gene TRBV6-5 combines with J gene TRBJ1-2; the DNA was not compared with TRBD1, the D call given in the table. The sequenced material came from CD4+ T cells sorted from blood. This clonotype was obtained from a woman aged 18-29 years in good health. This CDR3 is CASSNGGQASL.